A selection of T cell receptor beta chains follows, all from one sample in a study of T cell responses to AZD1222 COVID-19 vaccine. Libraries were prepared by immunoSEQ multiplex PCR; TCRdb keeps only in-frame clonotypes and omits some of them. The sample lists some 140,000 clones; over 85% were seen once. The sequences come from peripheral blood, collected on day 0 of AZD1222 vaccination. These receptors were collected from an adult in good health. CDR3s include the opening cysteine and the closing phenylalanine or tryptophan. Fields, in order: J gene, D gene, V gene, clone size, CDR3 DNA, CDR3 protein. The D gene is left open where the match is weak. Not all rows give a size; the values are once, few, many and, for expanded clones, a class.

J: TRBJ1-2
D: .
V: TRBV30
size: .
DNA: TGTGCCTGGAGTGTAAGCTTGCAGGTGGGCTACACCTTC
CDR3: CAWSVSLQVGYTF

J: TRBJ1-1
D: .
V: TRBV28
size: .
DNA: TGTGCCAGCAGCCTCTTCAGGGAGAACACTGAAGCTTTCTTT
CDR3: CASSLFRENTEAFF

J: TRBJ1-3
D: .
V: TRBV6-6
size: .
DNA: TGTGCCAGCAGTTACCCCGGAAACACCATATATTTT
CDR3: CASSYPGNTIYF

J: TRBJ1-2
D: .
V: TRBV4-3
size: .
DNA: TGCGCCAGCAGCGGGGGGTTGGACGGCTACACCTTC
CDR3: CASSGGLDGYTF

J: TRBJ2-1
D: TRBD2
V: TRBV2
size: .
DNA: TGTGCCAGCAGTGAACTCACGGGGGGTTACAATGAGCAGTTCTTC
CDR3: CASSELTGGYNEQFF

J: TRBJ1-1
D: .
V: TRBV3-1/TRBV3-2
size: .
DNA: TGTGCCAGCAGCCCAGGGTTACTGAAAACTGAAGCTTTCTTT
CDR3: CASSPGLLKTEAFF

J: TRBJ1-1
D: TRBD1
V: TRBV19
size: .
DNA: TGTGCCAGTAGTCCCGGACAGGGGGCCACTGAAGCTTTCTTT
CDR3: CASSPGQGATEAFF

J: TRBJ1-2
D: TRBD1
V: TRBV2
size: .
DNA: TGTGCCAGCAGGCTGGGACAGCGAGACTATGGCTACACCTTC
CDR3: CASRLGQRDYGYTF

J: TRBJ1-5
D: .
V: TRBV4-1
size: .
DNA: TGCGCCAGCAGCCAGGGAGGAAATCAGCCCCAGCATTTT
CDR3: CASSQGGNQPQHF

J: TRBJ2-2
D: .
V: TRBV27
size: .
DNA: TGTGCCAGCAGTACAAGAGGCACCGGGGAGCTGTTTTTT
CDR3: CASSTRGTGELFF

J: TRBJ1-1
D: .
V: TRBV5-1
size: .
DNA: TGCGCCAGCAGTTTCAGGGTGGGCACTGAAGCTTTCTTT
CDR3: CASSFRVGTEAFF

J: TRBJ1-2
D: TRBD1
V: TRBV27
size: once
DNA: TGTGCCAGCAGTACTCACAGGGGGGACTATGGCTACACCTTC
CDR3: CASSTHRGDYGYTF

J: TRBJ1-4
D: TRBD1
V: TRBV4-2
size: .
DNA: TGTGCCAGCAGCCAAGATTGGGGACAGACTAATGAAAAACTGTTTTTT
CDR3: CASSQDWGQTNEKLFF

J: TRBJ2-3
D: .
V: TRBV28
size: .
DNA: TGTGCCAGCAGTGTCTACAGGGTCACAGATACGCAGTATTTT
CDR3: CASSVYRVTDTQYF

J: TRBJ2-3
D: .
V: TRBV19
size: .
DNA: TGTGCCAGTAGTAGGGCAGGGAATACGCAGTATTTT
CDR3: CASSRAGNTQYF

J: TRBJ2-2
D: TRBD2
V: TRBV2
size: few
DNA: TGTGCCAGCAGTGAACCTAGCGGGAGTGCAGGGGAGCTGTTTTTT
CDR3: CASSEPSGSAGELFF

J: TRBJ1-6
D: TRBD1
V: TRBV19
size: .
DNA: TGTGCCAGCAAACCAGGGGACAGGGCTAATTCACCCCTCCACTTT
CDR3: CASKPGDRANSPLHF

J: TRBJ2-3
D: .
V: TRBV6-5
size: .
DNA: TGTGCCAGCAGTTACTCGAGTGGTAGCTTCACAGATACGCAGTATTTT
CDR3: CASSYSSGSFTDTQYF

J: TRBJ1-2
D: .
V: TRBV28
size: .
DNA: TGTGCCAGCAGTGGGGGGGGGACCCTAAGCTATGGCTACACCTTC
CDR3: CASSGGGTLSYGYTF

J: TRBJ2-1
D: TRBD2
V: TRBV14
size: .
DNA: TGTGCCAGCAGCCAAGTCCCCGGACTAGCGGGAGTTGAGCAGTTCTTC
CDR3: CASSQVPGLAGVEQFF

J: TRBJ1-2
D: .
V: TRBV5-5
size: .
DNA: TGTGCCAGCAGCTTACGGTGGGGGCTCGGCTACACCTTC
CDR3: CASSLRWGLGYTF

J: TRBJ1-4
D: .
V: TRBV7-2
size: .
DNA: TGTGCCAGCAGCTCTGGAATACAGAGATTTAATGAAAAACTGTTTTTT
CDR3: CASSSGIQRFNEKLFF

J: TRBJ1-1
D: TRBD1
V: TRBV27
size: few
DNA: TGTGCCAGCCGCCTCAGGGGGCCAGTGGCTGAAGCTTTCTTT
CDR3: CASRLRGPVAEAFF

J: TRBJ2-2
D: .
V: TRBV28
size: .
DNA: TGTGCCAGCAGTAAAAACACCGGGGAGCTGTTTTTT
CDR3: CASSKNTGELFF

J: TRBJ2-4
D: TRBD2
V: TRBV27
size: once
DNA: TGTGCCAGCAGTCCCCTTACTAGCGGAGCTTTTAAAAACATTCAGTACTTC
CDR3: CASSPLTSGAFKNIQYF

J: TRBJ1-2
D: .
V: TRBV5-5
size: .
DNA: TGTGCCAGCAGCGGGGACCCGAAGAGTGGCTACACCTTC
CDR3: CASSGDPKSGYTF

J: TRBJ1-1
D: .
V: TRBV27
size: .
DNA: TGTGCCAGCAGTTTGGTGGTGAACACTGAAGCTTTCTTT
CDR3: CASSLVVNTEAFF

J: TRBJ1-4
D: .
V: TRBV28
size: .
DNA: TGTGCCAGCGGGACGGTTAATGAAAAACTGTTTTTT
CDR3: CASGTVNEKLFF

J: TRBJ1-6
D: TRBD1
V: TRBV10-2
size: few
DNA: TGCGCCAGCAGTGGACAGGGTTCCCAAATTAGCTCCTATAATTCACCCCTCCACTTT
CDR3: CASSGQGSQISSYNSPLHF

J: TRBJ1-2
D: .
V: TRBV2
size: .
DNA: TGTGCCAGCCAGACCGACAGAAATAACTATGGCTACACCTTC
CDR3: CASQTDRNNYGYTF

J: TRBJ1-2
D: TRBD1
V: TRBV3-1/TRBV3-2
size: .
DNA: TGTGCCAGCAGCCAAGGTCGACAGGGGGAATTCGCGCGTGGTGGCTACACCTTC
CDR3: CASSQGRQGEFARGGYTF

J: TRBJ2-1
D: TRBD2
V: TRBV4-1
size: .
DNA: TGCGCCAGCAGCCAAAAACTCCTAGCGGGACCCGTCAATGAGCAGTTCTTC
CDR3: CASSQKLLAGPVNEQFF

J: TRBJ2-3
D: .
V: TRBV9
size: .
DNA: TGTGCCAGCAGCGTATCTTTAGTGTCTGGCTTCGAGGGAACTAGGGGAGGAGATACGCAGTATTTT
CDR3: CASSVSLVSGFEGTRGGDTQYF

J: TRBJ2-7
D: .
V: TRBV2
size: few
DNA: TGTGCCAGCATACAAGAGGGGACACCGAATTACGAGCAGTACTTC
CDR3: CASIQEGTPNYEQYF

J: TRBJ1-5
D: TRBD1
V: TRBV7-6
size: .
DNA: TGTGCCAGCAGCTTAGAACAGGGGGCCTGGCAGCCCCAGCATTTT
CDR3: CASSLEQGAWQPQHF

J: TRBJ2-5
D: TRBD1
V: TRBV6-5
size: .
DNA: TGTGCCAGCAGTTCCCGGACAGGGGTTGGGGAGACCCAGTACTTC
CDR3: CASSSRTGVGETQYF

J: TRBJ1-2
D: .
V: TRBV10-3
size: .
DNA: TGTGCCATCAGTGAGTCTGGGTTAATCTATGGCTACACCTTC
CDR3: CAISESGLIYGYTF

J: TRBJ2-3
D: .
V: TRBV7-9
size: few
DNA: TGTGCCAGCAGCTTACCCCTCCAGGGGATAGGAGCAGATACGCAGTATTTT
CDR3: CASSLPLQGIGADTQYF

J: TRBJ1-2
D: .
V: TRBV7-3
size: .
DNA: TGTGCCAGCAGCGCGGGACGAGGCTACACCTTC
CDR3: CASSAGRGYTF

J: TRBJ1-1
D: .
V: TRBV15
size: .
DNA: TGTGCCACCAGCAGAGGTCTGGGTGGGGGTCTAGAGAGAGGTGAAGCTTTCTTT
CDR3: CATSRGLGGGLERGEAFF

J: TRBJ1-1
D: .
V: TRBV11-2
size: .
DNA: TGTGCCAGCAGCTTAGTATCCCTGAACACTGAAGCTTTCTTT
CDR3: CASSLVSLNTEAFF

J: TRBJ1-2
D: .
V: TRBV7-2
size: .
DNA: TGTGCCAGCAGCTTGTTGGGGGGCTACACCTTC
CDR3: CASSLLGGYTF

J: TRBJ1-2
D: TRBD1
V: TRBV18
size: few
DNA: TGTGCCAGCTCACCACGCGACAGGGACGCTAACTATGGCTACACCTTC
CDR3: CASSPRDRDANYGYTF

J: TRBJ2-1
D: .
V: TRBV2
size: .
DNA: TGTGCCAGCCCCCGGGCTCTGGATGAGCAGTTCTTC
CDR3: CASPRALDEQFF

J: TRBJ2-7
D: .
V: TRBV11-2
size: .
DNA: TGTGCCAGCAGCTTAGGTCAATGGGACGGCTCCTACGAGCAGTACTTC
CDR3: CASSLGQWDGSYEQYF

J: TRBJ2-7
D: TRBD1
V: TRBV5-4
size: .
DNA: TGTGCCAGCAGCGTGGACAGGCGCCCTTACGAGCAGTACTTC
CDR3: CASSVDRRPYEQYF

J: TRBJ1-2
D: .
V: TRBV28
size: .
DNA: TGTGCCAGCAGTCTAGCGCTGGCCCCGGGGAGCGGCTACACCTTC
CDR3: CASSLALAPGSGYTF

J: TRBJ1-5
D: .
V: TRBV5-1
size: .
DNA: TGCGCCAGCTCCGCACAGGGAAGGAGCGATCAGCCCCAGCATTTT
CDR3: CASSAQGRSDQPQHF

J: TRBJ1-2
D: .
V: TRBV6-1
size: .
DNA: TGTGCCAGCAGTGACAGGGACGTGTACGGCTACACCTTC
CDR3: CASSDRDVYGYTF

J: TRBJ1-5
D: .
V: TRBV28
size: .
DNA: TGTGCCAGCAGTACACAGCAGTCCCATCAGCCCCAGCATTTT
CDR3: CASSTQQSHQPQHF

J: TRBJ1-5
D: .
V: TRBV7-2
size: .
DNA: TGTGCCAGCAGCTTAACCGGGGATGGCAATCAGCCCCAGCATTTT
CDR3: CASSLTGDGNQPQHF

J: TRBJ2-3
D: .
V: TRBV13
size: .
DNA: TGTGCCAGCAGCTCCGGACCCACCACAGATACGCAGTATTTT
CDR3: CASSSGPTTDTQYF

J: TRBJ1-3
D: .
V: TRBV6-1
size: .
DNA: TGTGCCAGCAGTGAAGCTGGGGGAGTGGGCTCTGGAAACACCATATATTTT
CDR3: CASSEAGGVGSGNTIYF

J: TRBJ2-1
D: TRBD2
V: TRBV7-9
size: .
DNA: TGTGCCAGCAGACGACTAGCGGGAGGGTTCTTCGATGAGCAGTTCTTC
CDR3: CASRRLAGGFFDEQFF

J: TRBJ1-1
D: .
V: TRBV19
size: once
DNA: TGTGCCAGTAGTAGGCAGGCGAATGAAGCTTTCTTT
CDR3: CASSRQANEAFF

J: TRBJ2-7
D: .
V: TRBV6-5
size: .
DNA: TGTGCCAGCAAAGCCGGCAGGGCGGGCTACGAGCAGTACTTC
CDR3: CASKAGRAGYEQYF

J: TRBJ1-2
D: TRBD1
V: TRBV9
size: .
DNA: TGTGCCAGCAGCCCGGGACAGGGTAAAGGCTACACCTTC
CDR3: CASSPGQGKGYTF